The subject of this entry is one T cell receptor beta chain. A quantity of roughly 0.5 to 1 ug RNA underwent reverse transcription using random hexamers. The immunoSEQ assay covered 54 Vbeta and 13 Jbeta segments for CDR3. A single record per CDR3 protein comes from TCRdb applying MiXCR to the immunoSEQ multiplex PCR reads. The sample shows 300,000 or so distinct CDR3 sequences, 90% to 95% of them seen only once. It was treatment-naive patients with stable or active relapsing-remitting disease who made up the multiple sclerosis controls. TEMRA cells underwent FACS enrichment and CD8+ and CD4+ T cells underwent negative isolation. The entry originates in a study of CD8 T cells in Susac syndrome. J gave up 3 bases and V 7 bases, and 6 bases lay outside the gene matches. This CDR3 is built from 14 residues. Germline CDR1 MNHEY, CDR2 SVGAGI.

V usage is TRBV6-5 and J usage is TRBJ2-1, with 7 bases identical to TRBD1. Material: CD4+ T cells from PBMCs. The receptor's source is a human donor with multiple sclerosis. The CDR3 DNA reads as TGTGCCAGCAATGAAAACAGGGGCTACAATGAGCAGTTCTTC. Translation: CASNENRGYNEQFF.